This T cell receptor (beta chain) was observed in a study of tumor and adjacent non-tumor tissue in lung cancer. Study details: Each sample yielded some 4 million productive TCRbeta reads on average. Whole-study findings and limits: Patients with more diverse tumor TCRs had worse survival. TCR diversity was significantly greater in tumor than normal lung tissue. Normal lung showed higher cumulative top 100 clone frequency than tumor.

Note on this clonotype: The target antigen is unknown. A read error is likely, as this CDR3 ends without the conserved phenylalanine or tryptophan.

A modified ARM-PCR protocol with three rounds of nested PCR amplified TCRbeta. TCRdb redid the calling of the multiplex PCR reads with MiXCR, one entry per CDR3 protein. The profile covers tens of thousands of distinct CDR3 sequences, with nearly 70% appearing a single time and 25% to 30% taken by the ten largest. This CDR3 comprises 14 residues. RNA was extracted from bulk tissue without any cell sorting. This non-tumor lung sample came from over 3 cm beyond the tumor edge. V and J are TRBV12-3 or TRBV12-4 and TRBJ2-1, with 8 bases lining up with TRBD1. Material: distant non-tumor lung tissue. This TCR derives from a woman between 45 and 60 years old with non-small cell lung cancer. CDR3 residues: CASSPRTGQNEQFV. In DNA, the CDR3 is TGTGCCAGCAGTCCCCGGACAGGGCAAAATGAACAGTTCGTC.